The 3 T cell receptor beta chains below were found in one sample sequenced in a study of CD8 T cells in Susac syndrome. Random hexamers were used to reverse transcribe the RNA input (about 0.5 to 1 ug). TCRdb itself ran the immunoSEQ multiplex PCR reads through MiXCR, one entry per CDR3 protein. The table includes around 140,000 distinct CDR3 sequences, roughly 80% detected once. The sample comprised CD8+ T cells from PBMCs. Receptors originate from a human donor with multiple sclerosis.

The gene calls are TRBV28 and TRBJ2-3, with 10 bases matching TRBD2. Germline values: CDR1 MDHEN, CDR2 SYDVKM. This CDR3 is 18 amino acids long. V dropped 1 base and J dropped 3; count of bases not matched to a gene: 10. CDR3 loop: CASSLFQTSGDLTDTQYF. DNA for the CDR3: TGTGCCAGCAGTTTATTCCAAACTAGCGGGGATTTGACAGATACGCAGTATTTT.

This chain connects TRBV6-1 to TRBJ1-2; TRBD1 might be the D (6 bases). The CDR3 totals 15 residues. Between the trimmed V and J ends, which lost 2 bases and 4 bases, there was a span of 14 bases. Germline CDR1 is MNHNS and CDR2 is SASEGT. CDR3 coding DNA: TGTGCCAGCAGTGAACGTTACAGGGCCTTCTATGGCTACACCTTC. It yields the protein CASSERYRAFYGYTF.

V gene TRBV14 combines with J gene TRBJ2-3, with no clear D. Germline CDR1 reads SGHDN; CDR2 reads FVKESK. V dropped 1 base and J dropped 0 bases, with 11 bases sitting between them. CDR3 size: 16 residues. CDR3 nucleotide sequence: TGTGCCAGCAGCCAAGTGTCCTGGGCTAGCACAGATACGCAGTATTTT. It codes for CASSQVSWASTDTQYF.